Listed below are T cell receptor beta chains from one sample, sequenced in a study of blood T cell repertoires in COVID-19. Clones were read by immunoSEQ multiplex PCR, and TCRdb kept only the in-frame ones, dropping some. The sample lists under 250,000 clones, approximately 83% occurring once. The sample comprised peripheral blood. All receptors derive from a woman in her twenties or thirties who had recovered from COVID-19. Each CDR3 is given with its conserved first and last residue. D genes are given only for firm matches. The size of a clone is reported for some rows only, either as once, few or many, or as a class for expanded clones.

14 | - | TRBJ2-2 | - | TRBV9 | CASSPNMRGKELFF | TGTGCCAGCAGCCCTAATATGAGAGGAAAGGAGCTGTTTTTT
17 | TRBD1 | TRBJ2-3 | - | TRBV11-3 | CASSLEPPGQGADTQYF | TGTGCCAGCAGCTTAGAGCCACCGGGACAGGGAGCAGATACGCAGTATTTT
16 | - | TRBJ1-3 | - | TRBV10-1 | CASTPPWDITSNTIYF | TGCGCCAGCACTCCTCCCTGGGACATTACTTCCAACACCATATATTTT
16 | TRBD1 | TRBJ2-6 | - | TRBV27 | CASSSLQGPGANVLTF | TGTGCCAGCAGTTCATTACAGGGGCCTGGGGCCAACGTCCTGACTTTC
16 | TRBD1 | TRBJ2-1 | many | TRBV9 | CASSADQGARGNEQFF | TGTGCCAGCAGCGCCGATCAGGGGGCGCGGGGCAATGAGCAGTTCTTC
14 | TRBD1 | TRBJ2-7 | few | TRBV9 | CASSVRQGWYEQYF | TGTGCCAGCAGCGTAAGACAGGGGTGGTACGAGCAGTACTTC
16 | TRBD1 | TRBJ1-5 | few | TRBV7-9 | CASSDPTGGVNQPQHF | TGTGCCAGCAGCGATCCGACAGGGGGCGTCAATCAGCCCCAGCATTTT
19 | - | TRBJ2-2 | few | TRBV5-1 | CASSWPYGIGSANTGELFF | TGCGCCAGCAGCTGGCCCTACGGAATTGGGAGCGCGAACACCGGGGAGCTGTTTTTT
14 | TRBD1 | TRBJ2-2 | - | TRBV7-3 | CASSPGTGPGELFF | TGTGCCAGCAGCCCTGGGACAGGCCCCGGGGAGCTGTTTTTT
14 | TRBD1 | TRBJ1-1 | - | TRBV28 | CASSDRGLVTEAFF | TGTGCCAGCAGCGACAGGGGGCTTGTCACTGAAGCTTTCTTT
13 | TRBD2 | TRBJ2-7 | once | TRBV12-3/TRBV12-4 | CASSLAGNYEQYF | TGTGCCAGCAGCCTAGCGGGTAACTACGAGCAGTACTTC
14 | TRBD2 | TRBJ2-2 | - | TRBV5-4 | CASSFLAGAGELFF | TGTGCCAGCAGCTTCCTAGCGGGAGCCGGGGAGCTGTTTTTT
13 | TRBD1 | TRBJ2-7 | - | TRBV15 | CATSYGQGNEQYF | TGTGCCACCAGCTATGGACAGGGCAACGAGCAGTACTTC
13 | - | TRBJ1-2 | - | TRBV18 | CASSGVSSGGYTF | TGTGCCAGCTCAGGTGTCTCGTCGGGGGGCTACACCTTC
17 | - | TRBJ1-4 | - | TRBV28 | CATQGIDSEATNEKLFF | TGTGCCACCCAGGGGATTGACAGCGAGGCAACTAATGAAAAACTGTTTTTT
13 | TRBD2 | TRBJ2-3 | - | TRBV7-3 | CAGAASGQDTQYF | TGTGCCGGGGCGGCTAGCGGGCAGGATACGCAGTATTTT
14 | - | TRBJ1-1 | - | TRBV5-6 | CASSLQILNTEAFF | TGTGCCAGCAGCTTGCAGATACTGAACACTGAAGCTTTCTTT
15 | - | TRBJ1-1 | - | TRBV15 | CATSRENGGELGAFF | TGTGCCACCAGCAGAGAGAATGGGGGGGAGCTGGGAGCTTTCTTT
13 | - | TRBJ2-7 | - | TRBV7-9 | CASSFSGVYEQYF | TGTGCCAGCAGCTTCTCAGGGGTCTACGAGCAGTACTTC
15 | TRBD2 | TRBJ2-1 | few | TRBV18 | CASSPSSGRINEQFF | TGTGCCAGCTCACCATCTAGCGGGAGAATCAATGAGCAGTTCTTC
18 | TRBD2 | TRBJ2-2 | - | TRBV4-1 | CASSQPRGAGEWTGELFF | TGCGCCAGCAGCCAACCCCGCGGGGCGGGAGAATGGACCGGGGAGCTGTTTTTT
15 | TRBD2 | TRBJ2-7 | - | TRBV7-2 | CASSFGREVPYEQYF | TGTGCCAGCAGCTTTGGGCGGGAGGTACCCTACGAGCAGTACTTC
15 | - | TRBJ1-5 | - | TRBV24-1 | CATSSAGGGNQPQHF | TGTGCCACCAGTTCAGCGGGGGGAGGCAATCAGCCCCAGCATTTT
14 | - | TRBJ1-1 | once | TRBV11-2 | CASSFQGLNTEAFF | TGTGCCAGCAGCTTCCAGGGCCTGAACACTGAAGCTTTCTTT
13 | - | TRBJ1-6 | - | TRBV28 | CASSLIGASPLHF | TGTGCCAGCAGTTTAATTGGAGCCTCACCCCTCCACTTT
14 | - | TRBJ2-7 | - | TRBV10-2 | CASSEEGIRSEQYF | TGCGCCAGCAGTGAGGAGGGTATCCGTTCCGAGCAGTACTTC
15 | TRBD2 | TRBJ2-7 | - | TRBV14 | CASSQVGGSSYEQYF | TGTGCCAGCAGCCAAGTGGGGGGGAGCTCCTACGAGCAGTACTTC
14 | - | TRBJ2-5 | - | TRBV4-1 | CASRDYTNKETQYF | TGCGCCAGCAGAGACTACACCAATAAAGAGACCCAGTACTTC
12 | - | TRBJ2-7 | - | TRBV14 | CASSPSVFEQYF | TGTGCCAGCAGCCCCTCTGTTTTCGAGCAGTACTTC
12 | TRBD1 | TRBJ2-5 | - | TRBV2 | CASRTGAETQYF | TGTGCCAGCAGGACAGGGGCAGAGACCCAGTACTTC
14 | - | TRBJ2-3 | - | TRBV5-1 | CASGRSAGEDTQYF | TGCGCCAGCGGTAGGTCGGCAGGGGAAGATACGCAGTATTTT
16 | TRBD1 | TRBJ1-2 | - | TRBV7-9 | CASSLSGTATNYGYTF | TGTGCCAGCAGCTTATCCGGGACAGCCACTAACTATGGCTACACCTTC
14 | TRBD1 | TRBJ1-3 | - | TRBV30 | CAWRQTGAGNTIYF | TGTGCCTGGAGACAAACAGGGGCTGGAAACACCATATATTTT
19 | - | TRBJ2-1 | - | TRBV4-1 | CASSQVHITGTPRYGEQFF | TGCGCCAGCAGCCAAGTTCACATCACCGGGACTCCACGTTATGGTGAGCAGTTCTTC
14 | - | TRBJ1-5 | - | TRBV6-5 | CASSYSYRRQPQHF | TGTGCCAGCAGTTACTCGTACAGGCGCCAGCCCCAGCATTTT
15 | TRBD2 | TRBJ2-7 | - | TRBV10-3 | CAASSRGEGSYEQYF | TGTGCCGCCTCCTCCCGGGGGGAGGGATCCTACGAGCAGTACTTC
14 | TRBD2 | TRBJ2-3 | - | TRBV6-6 | CASSSGLATDTQYF | TGTGCCAGCAGTTCGGGACTAGCGACGGATACGCAGTATTTT
16 | TRBD2 | TRBJ2-1 | - | TRBV30 | CAWFSGTSGVYNEQFF | TGTGCCTGGTTCTCCGGGACTAGCGGGGTCTACAATGAGCAGTTCTTC
13 | - | TRBJ1-1 | - | TRBV28 | CASSSGQNTEAFF | TGTGCCAGCAGTTCGGGACAGAACACTGAAGCTTTCTTT
13 | - | TRBJ2-5 | - | TRBV5-5 | CASSLSGVETQYF | TGTGCCAGCAGCTTGTCAGGCGTCGAGACCCAGTACTTC
14 | TRBD1 | TRBJ1-2 | - | TRBV28 | CASSFFTGGSGYTF | TGTGCCAGCAGTTTTTTCACAGGGGGAAGTGGCTACACCTTC
17 | TRBD1 | TRBJ2-6 | - | TRBV7-3 | CASSTGGRISGANVLTF | TGTGCCAGCAGCACAGGGGGTCGTATTTCTGGGGCCAACGTCCTGACTTTC